These T cell receptor beta chains were read from a single sample in a study of radiotherapy plus CTLA-4 blockade in lung cancer. The repertoire was sequenced with immunoSEQ multiplex PCR; TCRdb's copy has only in-frame clones and lacks some. The data contain fewer than 100,000 clones, approximately 84% of them singletons. The source material was peripheral blood, sampled from a patient treated with radiotherapy plus ipilimumab. These receptors all stem from a human donor with non-small cell lung cancer who had stable disease on radiotherapy plus ipilimumab. Each CDR3 is given with its conserved first and last residue. A D gene is named only where the DNA matches it firmly. Expanded clones get a size class; other rows say once, few or many, or leave the size out.

J: TRBJ2-3; size: -; V: TRBV2; D: TRBD2; CDR3: CASGSLAGSDTQYF; DNA: TGTGCCAGCGGCTCCCTAGCGGGTTCCGATACGCAGTATTTT
J: TRBJ1-5; size: few; V: TRBV7-8; D: TRBD1; CDR3: CASSTFDRVQPQHF; DNA: TGTGCCAGCAGCACCTTCGACAGGGTTCAGCCCCAGCATTTT
J: TRBJ2-5; size: -; V: TRBV27; D: -; CDR3: CASSPRGAWFQETQYF; DNA: TGTGCCAGCAGTCCTCGGGGGGCCTGGTTTCAAGAGACCCAGTACTTC
J: TRBJ2-3; size: few; V: TRBV6-5; D: TRBD1; CDR3: CASSSRTGGADTQYF; DNA: TGTGCCAGCAGTTCCAGGACAGGGGGCGCGGATACGCAGTATTTT
J: TRBJ2-7; size: many; V: TRBV28; D: -; CDR3: CASSWGYEQYF; DNA: TGTGCCAGCAGTTGGGGTTACGAGCAGTACTTC
J: TRBJ2-1; size: -; V: TRBV9; D: TRBD2; CDR3: CASSVGLAGDVRQFF; DNA: TGTGCCAGCAGCGTAGGACTAGCGGGGGACGTTAGACAGTTCTTC
J: TRBJ1-4; size: -; V: TRBV6-5; D: -; CDR3: CASSYRYSEKLFF; DNA: TGTGCCAGCAGTTATAGGTACAGTGAAAAACTGTTTTTT
J: TRBJ2-7; size: -; V: TRBV30; D: TRBD2; CDR3: CAWGTSSTGQYF; DNA: TGTGCCTGGGGGACTAGCTCTACGGGGCAGTACTTC
J: TRBJ1-1; size: -; V: TRBV5-1; D: TRBD1; CDR3: CASSQGGSDTEAFF; DNA: TGCGCCAGCAGCCAAGGGGGCTCAGACACTGAAGCTTTCTTT
J: TRBJ2-7; size: once; V: TRBV9; D: -; CDR3: CASSVAVAPYEQYF; DNA: TGTGCCAGCAGCGTAGCAGTTGCCCCCTACGAGCAGTACTTC
J: TRBJ2-1; size: -; V: TRBV4-1; D: -; CDR3: CASSQVLANSYNEQFF; DNA: TGCGCCAGCAGCCAAGTCCTAGCGAACTCCTACAATGAGCAGTTCTTC
J: TRBJ2-3; size: once; V: TRBV19; D: TRBD2; CDR3: CASSLAGRTDTQYF; DNA: TGTGCCAGTAGCTTAGCGGGACGCACAGATACGCAGTATTTT
J: TRBJ2-7; size: -; V: TRBV6-1; D: TRBD2; CDR3: CASSQGLTYEQYF; DNA: TGTGCCAGCAGTCAGGGACTAACCTACGAGCAGTACTTC
J: TRBJ2-1; size: few; V: TRBV9; D: -; CDR3: CASSDRAYNEQFF; DNA: TGTGCCAGCAGCGACCGGGCCTACAATGAGCAGTTCTTC
J: TRBJ2-7; size: -; V: TRBV28; D: -; CDR3: CASSPSGDRYEQYF; DNA: TGTGCCAGCAGTCCGTCGGGGGACCGCTACGAGCAGTACTTC
J: TRBJ1-5; size: medium-sized; V: TRBV5-8; D: TRBD1; CDR3: CASSLRTGQIRNQPQHF; DNA: TGTGCCAGCAGCTTGAGGACAGGCCAAATCCGCAATCAGCCCCAGCATTTT
J: TRBJ2-6; size: once; V: TRBV6-5; D: -; CDR3: CASRSTGANVLTF; DNA: TGTGCCAGCAGGAGCACTGGGGCCAACGTCCTGACTTTC
J: TRBJ1-1; size: -; V: TRBV7-2; D: TRBD1; CDR3: CASSLMARQGTEAFF; DNA: TGTGCCAGCAGCTTAATGGCGAGACAGGGGACTGAAGCTTTCTTT
J: TRBJ2-1; size: -; V: TRBV29-1; D: -; CDR3: CSVEPPGVNEQFF; DNA: TGCAGCGTTGAACCCCCGGGAGTTAATGAGCAGTTCTTC
J: TRBJ2-3; size: once; V: TRBV11-2; D: -; CDR3: CASSPMANTQYF; DNA: TGTGCCAGCAGCCCAATGGCTAATACGCAGTATTTT
J: TRBJ1-3; size: -; V: TRBV11-3; D: -; CDR3: CASSGTFGNTVYF; DNA: TGTGCCAGCAGCGGGACGTTTGGAAACACCGTATATTTT
J: TRBJ2-5; size: -; V: TRBV5-1; D: TRBD1; CDR3: CASSLEGQGARTQYF; DNA: TGCGCCAGCAGCTTGGAGGGGCAGGGGGCTCGGACCCAGTACTTC
J: TRBJ1-1; size: -; V: TRBV10-2; D: -; CDR3: CASHPRGTEAFF; DNA: TGCGCCAGCCATCCACGAGGCACTGAAGCTTTCTTT
J: TRBJ1-4; size: -; V: TRBV7-8; D: -; CDR3: CASSLGREKLFF; DNA: TGTGCCAGCAGCCTGGGGCGTGAAAAACTGTTTTTT
J: TRBJ1-4; size: few; V: TRBV6-1; D: TRBD1; CDR3: CASSGQGGLFF; DNA: TGTGCCAGCAGTGGACAGGGGGGACTGTTTTTT
J: TRBJ1-4; size: -; V: TRBV27; D: -; CDR3: CASSSRQSTNEKLFF; DNA: TGTGCCAGCAGTTCCCGACAGTCAACTAATGAAAAACTGTTTTTT
J: TRBJ1-4; size: -; V: TRBV28; D: -; CDR3: CASISHGVNNEKLFF; DNA: TGTGCCAGCATCTCTCACGGGGTTAATAATGAAAAACTGTTTTTT
J: TRBJ2-1; size: -; V: TRBV29-1; D: TRBD2; CDR3: CSAPGEREVIEQFF; DNA: TGCAGCGCCCCTGGAGAACGGGAGGTTATTGAGCAGTTCTTC
J: TRBJ2-1; size: -; V: TRBV7-3; D: -; CDR3: CASSYSFFDRVIDQEGNEQFF; DNA: TGTGCCAGCAGCTACTCCTTCTTTGACAGGGTAATAGACCAGGAGGGCAATGAGCAGTTCTTC
J: TRBJ2-5; size: -; V: TRBV2; D: -; CDR3: CASSGWRERTETQYF; DNA: TGTGCCAGCAGTGGTTGGAGGGAGAGAACAGAGACCCAGTACTTC
J: TRBJ2-3; size: once; V: TRBV28; D: -; CDR3: CASSRDAGTDTQYF; DNA: TGTGCCAGCAGCAGGGACGCGGGCACAGATACGCAGTATTTT
J: TRBJ2-5; size: -; V: TRBV7-3; D: TRBD2; CDR3: CASSPYGAGGSETQYF; DNA: TGTGCCAGCAGCCCTTACGGAGCGGGGGGTTCAGAGACCCAGTACTTC
J: TRBJ1-4; size: -; V: TRBV27; D: -; CDR3: CASSLVPTVGNEKLFF; DNA: TGTGCCAGCAGTTTAGTTCCGACAGTCGGTAATGAAAAACTGTTTTTT
J: TRBJ1-1; size: -; V: TRBV10-2; D: -; CDR3: CATESTGRGTEAFF; DNA: TGCGCCACCGAGTCCACCGGGAGGGGAACTGAAGCTTTCTTT
J: TRBJ2-5; size: -; V: TRBV29-1; D: -; CDR3: CSVQLFQETQYF; DNA: TGCAGCGTTCAACTCTTTCAAGAGACCCAGTACTTC
J: TRBJ1-1; size: -; V: TRBV19; D: -; CDR3: CASSIEGTGRGNTEAFF; DNA: TGTGCCAGTAGTATAGAGGGGACGGGGAGAGGGAACACTGAAGCTTTCTTT
J: TRBJ1-1; size: once; V: TRBV28; D: -; CDR3: CASRTGPGPEAFF; DNA: TGTGCCAGCAGGACGGGACCGGGCCCTGAAGCTTTCTTT
J: TRBJ1-2; size: -; V: TRBV6-1; D: -; CDR3: CASSPSRDTRGYTF; DNA: TGTGCCAGCAGCCCATCCAGGGACACACGGGGCTACACCTTC
J: TRBJ2-7; size: -; V: TRBV28; D: -; CDR3: CASSSSGTGSSYEQYF; DNA: TGCGCCAGCAGTTCTTCCGGGACTGGGAGCTCCTACGAGCAGTACTTC
J: TRBJ1-2; size: -; V: TRBV19; D: -; CDR3: CFRWAPYGYTF; DNA: TGTTTCAGATGGGCACCCTATGGCTACACCTTC
J: TRBJ2-1; size: once; V: TRBV2; D: TRBD1; CDR3: CASKKTGENEQFF; DNA: TGTGCCAGCAAGAAGACAGGGGAGAATGAGCAGTTCTTC
J: TRBJ1-3; size: few; V: TRBV7-8; D: TRBD1; CDR3: CASSAWDSSGNTIYF; DNA: TGTGCCAGCAGCGCCTGGGACAGCTCTGGAAACACCATATATTTT
J: TRBJ2-5; size: -; V: TRBV7-3; D: -; CDR3: CASSRSGFQETQYF; DNA: TGTGCCAGCAGCCGATCCGGGTTCCAAGAGACCCAGTACTTC
J: TRBJ2-1; size: -; V: TRBV6-1; D: -; CDR3: CASSEYQRVSYNEQFF; DNA: TGTGCCAGCAGTGAATATCAGCGGGTCTCCTACAATGAGCAGTTCTTC
J: TRBJ2-7; size: -; V: TRBV28; D: TRBD2; CDR3: CASSFLAGFYEQYF; DNA: TGTGCCAGCAGTTTTCTAGCGGGATTTTACGAGCAGTACTTC
J: TRBJ1-1; size: -; V: TRBV7-2; D: -; CDR3: CASSSQRNTEAFF; DNA: TGTGCCAGCAGCTCACAGAGGAACACTGAAGCTTTCTTT
J: TRBJ1-5; size: -; V: TRBV28; D: -; CDR3: CASSLAGRRVNQPQHF; DNA: TGTGCCAGCAGCCTTGCAGGAAGAAGGGTCAATCAGCCCCAGCATTTT
J: TRBJ2-1; size: -; V: TRBV30; D: TRBD2; CDR3: CAWSARTSGKINEQFF; DNA: TGTGCCTGGAGTGCCCGTACTAGCGGGAAAATCAATGAGCAGTTCTTC
J: TRBJ2-7; size: -; V: TRBV16; D: TRBD1; CDR3: CASSRSGTGYEQYF; DNA: TGTGCCAGCAGCCGTTCCGGGACAGGATACGAGCAGTACTTC
J: TRBJ2-6; size: -; V: TRBV5-6; D: -; CDR3: CASTFPGPSGANVLTF; DNA: TGTGCCAGCACGTTCCCGGGCCCGAGTGGGGCCAACGTCCTGACTTTC
J: TRBJ1-6; size: -; V: TRBV7-3; D: -; CDR3: CASSDGSGSPHF; DNA: TGTGCCAGCAGCGACGGATCCGGGTCTCCCCACTTT
J: TRBJ2-5; size: -; V: TRBV30; D: -; CDR3: CAWSGRGTALSQETQYF; DNA: TGTGCCTGGAGTGGACGGGGGACAGCGCTCTCCCAAGAGACCCAGTACTTC
J: TRBJ2-5; size: few; V: TRBV2; D: TRBD2; CDR3: CASSEGASGALKETQYF; DNA: TGTGCCAGCAGTGAAGGGGCTAGCGGGGCCCTTAAAGAGACCCAGTACTTC
J: TRBJ2-1; size: -; V: TRBV6-6; D: -; CDR3: CASSRPYNEQFF; DNA: TGTGCCAGCAGCCGCCCGTACAATGAGCAGTTCTTC
J: TRBJ2-3; size: -; V: TRBV7-2; D: -; CDR3: CASSLALRFREGTDTQYF; DNA: TGTGCCAGCAGCTTAGCGTTAAGGTTCAGGGAGGGCACAGATACGCAGTATTTT
J: TRBJ2-3; size: -; V: TRBV7-8; D: TRBD2; CDR3: CASSLARSSGNTDTQYF; DNA: TGTGCCAGCAGCTTAGCGAGATCTAGCGGGAACACAGATACGCAGTATTTT
J: TRBJ2-1; size: once; V: TRBV18; D: -; CDR3: CASSPPSSFDNEQFF; DNA: TGTGCCAGCTCACCACCCTCTAGCTTCGACAATGAGCAGTTCTTC
J: TRBJ2-7; size: -; V: TRBV18; D: TRBD1; CDR3: CASSPRGETGGREQYF; DNA: TGTGCCAGCTCACCAAGGGGGGAGACAGGGGGCCGGGAGCAGTATTTC
J: TRBJ2-3; size: -; V: TRBV29-1; D: -; CDR3: CSVERGGGGTDTQYF; DNA: TGCAGCGTTGAACGTGGAGGGGGAGGCACAGATACGCAGTATTTT
J: TRBJ2-7; size: -; V: TRBV30; D: -; CDR3: CAWSRLQGSYEQYF; DNA: TGTGCCTGGAGTCGTTTACAGGGCTCCTACGAGCAGTACTTC